This TCR beta chain was identified in a study of blood T cell repertoires in COVID-19. Germline loops: CDR1 SGHRS, CDR2 YFSETQ. V gave up 6 bases and J gave up 0 bases, with 12 bases separating them. This CDR3 spans 14 amino acids. The study counted Cohort 3 donors as recovered given two negative PCRs, clearance, or symptom resolution. Using immunoSEQ multiplex PCR, the repertoire was profiled, and TCRdb retains in-frame clones only, with some absent. The data show about 370,000 clones, over 75% seen once. This clone came up once. The chain joins TRBV5-1 to TRBJ1-1; D gene unclear. The sequencing input was PBMCs or T cells enriched from blood (not recorded which). The TCR was taken from a young man who had recovered from COVID-19. CDR3 nucleotides: TGCGCCAGCAAGTCCGGCGGCCTGAACACTGAAGCTTTCTTT. It specifies CASKSGGLNTEAFF.